These 28 T cell receptor beta chains were sequenced from one sample in a study of technical replicates of blood from several donors. Clones were sequenced by immunoSEQ multiplex PCR, and TCRdb holds only the in-frame ones, with some missing. The data show about 90,000 clones, around 92% seen once. The sequencing sample was made of T cells isolated from PBMCs. These receptors were collected from a human donor in good health.

The CDR3, as DNA: TGCGCCAGCAGCTCGCCGGGACAGGGGGCTGGAGAGCAGTACTTC. Translation: CASSSPGQGAGEQYF. The V and J genes are TRBV4-1 and TRBJ2-7; 12 nucleotides agree with TRBD1. This CDR3 comprises 15 residues. V lost 5 bases to trimming and J lost 7 bases; unmatched junction nucleotides: 9. From germline, CDR1 is MGHRA and CDR2 YSYEKL.

The rearrangement joins TRBV11-3 to TRBJ2-1; D is possibly TRBD1 (5 bases). Germline lookup yields CDR1 SGHNT and CDR2 YENEEA. The ends were cut back, 0 bases at V and 4 bases at J, with 10 bases in the middle. The CDR3 is 15 residues long. The DNA for the CDR3 is TGTGCCAGCAGCTTAGAGGGTGCAGGGTACAATGAGCAGTTCTTC. It encodes CASSLEGAGYNEQFF.

This rearrangement joins TRBV7-9 to TRBJ2-6, with a tentative D call TRBD1 (5 bases). The V gene's germline CDR1 is SEHNR and CDR2 FQNEAQ (reference sequence). This CDR3 contains 17 residues. V lost 6 bases and J 0 bases, leaving 15 bases between the germline ends. CDR3 sequence (DNA): TGTGCCAGCAGTCCAGGGATTTACCACTCTGGGGCCAACGTCCTGACTTTC. Translating it yields CASSPGIYHSGANVLTF. The full variable domain, rest sourced from reference TRBV7-9 and TRBJ2-6, is DTGVSQNPRHKITKRGQNVTFRCDPISEHNRLYWYRQTLGQGPEFLTYFQNEAQLEKSRLLSDRFSAERPKGSFSTLEIQRTEQGDSAMYLCASSPGIYHSGANVLTFGAGSRLTVL.

The chain employs TRBV4-1 and TRBJ2-6, with D tentatively TRBD1 (7 bases). Trimming removed 1 base from V and 2 bases from J, with 15 bases in between. CDR1 MGHRA and CDR2 YSYEKL come from the germline V gene. The CDR3 has 18 residues. CDR3 sequence: CASSQVGSGGTGANVLTF. The CDR3 coding sequence is TGCGCCAGCAGCCAAGTCGGTTCAGGGGGGACTGGGGCCAACGTCCTGACTTTC.

The chain carries TRBV10-3 and TRBJ1-6; 7 nucleotides agree with TRBD1. The trim removed 10 bases at V and 6 bases at J, leaving 12 bases unmatched. This CDR3 is built from 15 residues. Per germline, CDR1 ENHRY and CDR2 SYGVKD. CDR3 bases: TGTGCCACCCGATCCGGGACAGAGGGTAATTCACCCCTCCACTTT. Translating gives CATRSGTEGNSPLHF.

Remarks on this clone: One junction end disagrees with the germline gene, perhaps due to a read error. The genes are TRBV5-4 and TRBJ2-5; 8 nucleotides line up with TRBD1. CDR1 is SGHNT and CDR2 is YYREEE in the germline V gene (reference sequence). The CDR3 runs 14 residues. In nucleotides, the CDR3 is TGTGCCAGCAGCCCAGGGGGCGTCCAAGAGGCCCAGTACTTC. Encoded protein: CASSPGGVQEAQYF.

This rearrangement joins TRBV2 to TRBJ2-3; 9 nucleotides line up with TRBD2. The V gene's germline CDR1 is SNHLY and CDR2 FYNNEI. This CDR3 region has 14 residues. V shed 5 bases and J 2 bases; nucleotides not matched to a gene: 2. Written as DNA, the CDR3 is TGTGCCAGCAGTCTAGCGGGACTCACAGATACGCAGTATTTT. It yields the protein CASSLAGLTDTQYF. Based on the CDR3 plus reference TRBV2 and TRBJ2-3, the full variable domain is EPEVTQTPSHQVTQMGQEVILRCVPISNHLYFYWYRQILGQKVEFLVSFYNNEISEKSEIFDDQFSVERPDGSNFTLKIRSTKLEDSAMYFCASSLAGLTDTQYFGPGTRLTVL.

This chain links TRBV7-6 with TRBJ1-4, with D perhaps matching TRBD1 (6 bases). Trimming left V 5 bases short and J 7 bases short, with 17 bases between. The CDR3 length is 15 residues. Germline V gene sequence: CDR1 SGHVS, CDR2 FNYEAQ. CDR3 coding DNA: TGTGCCAGCAGCCCCTCGTCAGGGGCTATTGAAAAACTGTTTTTT. It yields the protein CASSPSSGAIEKLFF.

J is TRBJ2-5 and V is TRBV30; TRBD1 matches 11 bases. CDR1 and CDR2 from the germline V gene are GTSNPN and SVGIG (reference sequence). The CDR3 spans 14 residues. V gave up 4 bases and J gave up 6 bases; unmatched junction bases: 7. CDR3 residues: CAWTGTGGRKTQYF. For the CDR3, the DNA is TGTGCCTGGACGGGGACAGGGGGTCGGAAGACCCAGTACTTC.

The V call is TRBV15, the J call TRBJ2-7; TRBD2 matches at 11 bases. With 5 bases clipped from V and 0 bases from J, the junction kept 6 bases outside the gene matches. CDR1 and CDR2 from the germline V gene are LNHNV and YYDKDF (reference sequence). This CDR3 is built from 16 residues. The CDR3 DNA sequence: TGTGCCACCAGCCTACTAGCGGGAGTTAGCTCCTACGAGCAGTACTTC. Translated, it gives CATSLLAGVSSYEQYF.

The chain joins TRBV7-2 to TRBJ2-7; 7 nucleotides agree with TRBD2. Germline V gene lookup returns CDR1 SGHTA and CDR2 FQGNSA. The CDR3 is 13 amino acids. Germline trimming cut 2 bases from V and 7 bases from J; bases unmatched to any gene: 5. CDR3 protein: CASSLSSGGEQYF. The CDR3 DNA reads TGTGCCAGCAGCTTAAGCTCGGGAGGAGAGCAGTACTTC. The entire variable domain, with the rest obtained from reference TRBV7-2 and TRBJ2-7, is as follows: GAGVSQSPSNKVTEKGKDVELRCDPISGHTALYWYRQSLGQGLEFLIYFQGNSAPDKSGLPSDRFSAERTGGSVSTLTIQRTQQEDSAVYLCASSLSSGGEQYFGPGTRLTVT.

This chain uses TRBV30 with TRBJ2-7; TRBD2 is a possible D gene (6 bases). Deletions cut 7 bases from V and 3 bases from J, with 16 bases between. The CDR3 sequence is 13 residues long. The V gene's germline CDR1 is GTSNPN and CDR2 SVGIG (reference sequence). The CDR3 protein is CALISGGSYEQYF. DNA for the CDR3: TGTGCCTTGATCAGTGGGGGGAGCTACGAGCAGTACTTC.

The chain is built from TRBV30 and TRBJ2-5, with D uncertain. The J call may be in error: the DNA end matches TRBJ2-7 better. The germline CDR1 and CDR2 sequences are GTSNPN and SVGIG (reference sequence). The CDR3 sequence is 13 residues long. CDR3 in amino acids: CAWSSTALSEQYF. Written as DNA, the CDR3 is TGTGCCTGGAGTTCCACCGCACTTTCCGAGCAGTACTTC.

V and J are TRBV6-4 and TRBJ2-3, with TRBD1 matching 9 bases. Germline V gene lookup returns CDR1 MRHNA and CDR2 SNTAGT. V was clipped by 5 bases and J by 5 bases; unmatched bases: 8. There are 15 residues in the CDR3. The CDR3, as DNA: TGTGCCAGCAGTCTGACAGGGGGAGACGGAGATACGCAGTATTTT. Its translation is CASSLTGGDGDTQYF.

The V and J genes are TRBV29-1 and TRBJ1-1; perhaps TRBD1 as D (5 bases). Germline assignment: CDR1 SQVTM and CDR2 ANQGSEA. Trimming removed 5 bases from V and 8 bases from J, with 18 bases in between. The length of the CDR3 is 13 residues. CDR3 region: CSVCLQGSLEAFF. The DNA for the CDR3 is TGCAGCGTTTGCCTGCAGGGTTCGCTGGAAGCTTTCTTT.

The chain is built from TRBV6-5 and TRBJ1-2; D possibly corresponds to TRBD1 (5 bases). The CDR3 sequence is 14 residues long. V was cut by 3 bases and J by 7 bases, with 15 bases left in between. CDR1 is MNHEY, CDR2 SVGAGI, per germline. The CDR3 protein is CASSYRRGPSGYTF. DNA for the CDR3: TGTGCCAGCAGTTATAGGAGGGGACCGAGTGGCTACACCTTC.

This chain joins TRBV5-4 and TRBJ1-2; TRBD1 is a possible D gene (6 bases). The germline CDR1 and CDR2 sequences are SGHNT and YYREEE (reference sequence). CDR3 length: 14 amino acids. Trimming pared 6 bases from V and 6 bases from J, leaving 18 bases between. CDR3 region: CASTLQGRSDGYTF. CDR3 sequence (DNA): TGTGCCAGCACCCTACAGGGTCGGTCTGATGGCTACACCTTC. The full variable domain, in which reference TRBV5-4 and TRBJ1-2 provide the parts outside the CDR3, is ETGVTQSPTHLIKTRGQQVTLRCSSQSGHNTVSWYQQALGQGPQFIFQYYREEENGRGNFPPRFSGLQFPNYSSELNVNALELDDSALYLCASTLQGRSDGYTFGSGTRLTVV.

This sequence joins TRBV11-3 and TRBJ2-3; 9 bases are a match to TRBD2. Trimming removed 6 bases from V and 1 base from J; junction bases left unmatched: 8. CDR1 is SGHNT, CDR2 YENEEA, per germline. This CDR3 spans 16 amino acids. CDR3 sequence (DNA): TGTGCCAGCAGTCGTCTAGCGGGGTCGCGCACAGATACGCAGTATTTT. Translating gives CASSRLAGSRTDTQYF.

The V and J genes are TRBV5-5 and TRBJ1-1; D not certain. Trimming shortened V by 4 bases and J by 2 bases, and 12 bases separated the two germline ends. Germline V gives CDR1 SGHKS, CDR2 YYEKEE (reference sequence). The CDR3 covers 14 residues. CDR3: CASSLLYTNTEAFF. Written as DNA, the CDR3 is TGTGCCAGCAGCCTCCTTTACACAAACACTGAAGCTTTCTTT.

This sequence joins TRBV7-2 and TRBJ2-1, with TRBD1 identical over 10 bases. From germline, CDR1 is SGHTA and CDR2 FQGNSA. This CDR3 is 18 amino acids long. V lost 5 bases to trimming and J lost 6 bases; unmatched junction nucleotides: 16. The CDR3 DNA follows: TGTGCCAGCAGCAGAAACAGAACACCGGGACAGGGGCTCAATGAGCAGTTCTTC. Translated, it gives CASSRNRTPGQGLNEQFF.

The chain has TRBV25-1 and TRBJ2-7, with 7 positions matching TRBD1. Germline assignment: CDR1 MGHDK and CDR2 SYGVNS. Losses at the gene ends were 6 bases for V and 2 bases for J; bases not matched to a gene: 4. The CDR3 sequence is 13 residues long. Here the CDR3 DNA reads TGTGCCAGCAGGGACAGGAGCACCTACGAGCAGTACTTC. As protein: CASRDRSTYEQYF.

This chain connects TRBV10-1 to TRBJ2-3; D is perhaps TRBD1 (6 bases). The CDR3 has 15 residues. Deletions cut 7 bases from V and 5 bases from J, with 19 bases between. Per the germline V gene, CDR1 is WNHNN and CDR2 is SYGVQD (reference sequence). The CDR3 spells CASKRDTGFQDTQYF. The CDR3 nucleotides read TGCGCCAGCAAGAGAGACACAGGGTTTCAAGATACGCAGTATTTT.

The chain is built from TRBV4-1 and TRBJ2-5; 13 positions match TRBD2. V shed 0 bases and J 7 bases; nucleotides not matched to a gene: 11. CDR3 length: 18 amino acids. Germline loops: CDR1 MGHRA, CDR2 YSYEKL. The CDR3 coding sequence is TGCGCCAGCAGCCAAGAAGTTGGACTAGCGGGAGCGGGTTTGACCCAGTACTTC. It specifies CASSQEVGLAGAGLTQYF.

The chain recombines TRBV7-9 with TRBJ1-4; weak D call: TRBD1 (5 bases). V was clipped by 5 bases and J by 7 bases, with 17 bases between them. There are 15 residues in the CDR3. Germline V gene sequence: CDR1 SEHNR, CDR2 FQNEAQ (reference sequence). CDR3 bases: TGTGCCAGCAGCGCGACGGGGGTCCGGGGTGAAAAACTGTTTTTT. Its protein product is CASSATGVRGEKLFF.

The rearrangement links TRBV11-2 to TRBJ2-5; no reliable D call. The end of the DNA aligns better with TRBJ2-7, so the J call may be wrong. In germline, CDR1 is SGHAT, CDR2 FQNNGV. The CDR3 has 13 residues. CDR3 bases: TGTGCCAGCAGCTTAGCGTTAGAATACGAGCAGTACTTC. Translating it yields CASSLALEYEQYF.

The chain is built from TRBV4-1 and TRBJ1-3; D uncertain. Germline CDR1 is MGHRA and CDR2 is YSYEKL. V was shortened by 4 bases and J by 0 bases, with 19 bases between the two germline ends. The CDR3 totals 18 residues. CDR3: CASSPGGSAYDSGNTIYF. Here the CDR3 DNA reads TGCGCCAGCAGCCCGGGAGGCTCCGCTTATGACTCTGGAAACACCATATATTTT.

This clone has only one observation. The chain employs TRBV4-2 and TRBJ1-1; 8 nucleotides align to TRBD1. This CDR3 contains 17 residues. V lost 3 bases to trimming and J lost 6 bases; unmatched junction nucleotides: 15. From germline, CDR1 is LGHNA and CDR2 YNFKEQ. This CDR3 is CASSHIKETGVIAEAFF. Here the CDR3 DNA reads TGTGCCAGCAGCCATATTAAAGAGACAGGGGTAATCGCTGAAGCTTTCTTT.

The chain links TRBV5-4 to TRBJ1-2; TRBD1 is a possible D gene (6 bases). V was cut by 0 bases and J by 2 bases, with 11 bases left in between. The CDR3 runs to 15 residues. The germline CDR1 and CDR2 sequences are SGHNT and YYREEE (reference sequence). In DNA form, the CDR3 reads TGTGCCAGCAGCTTGGCCCTTGGACAGAACTATGGCTACACCTTC. Its protein product is CASSLALGQNYGYTF.